Listed here are 6 T cell receptor beta chains from one sample, sequenced in a study of cytomegalovirus exposure and HLA in healthy donors (dated by TCRdb to 2016 to 2017). Libraries came from the immunoSEQ multiplex PCR assay. A mixture of 60 forward primers for TCR Vbeta segments and 13 reverse primers for TCR Jbeta segments was used in the multiplex PCR. The table was pulled from immuneACCESS by TCRdb, which kept in-frame rearrangements only. Such tables lose some clones; where checked, under half of the loss comes from unresolved V genes, and the rest has no known cause. In all, the sample holds 95,000 to 100,000 clones, and roughly 70% of those were seen once. Clones ranked in the top ten supply about 10% of the sample. The sample taken for sequencing was PBMCs. The receptors were gathered from a man in his fifties in good health and CMV-seronegative.

V and J are TRBV11-2 and TRBJ2-1; D unresolved. The CDR3 contains 14 residues. Germline CDR1 SGHAT, CDR2 FQNNGV. Trimming removed 5 bases from V and 0 bases from J, with 8 bases in between. This chain's CDR3 is CASSQSSSYNEQFF. The CDR3 DNA reads TGTGCCAGCAGCCAGTCTAGCTCCTACAATGAGCAGTTCTTC.

CDR3 sequence reads: CASRPQGSYEQYF. The CDR3 coding sequence is TGTGCCAGCAGGCCACAGGGCTCCTACGAGCAGTACTTC. The genes are TRBV6-1 and TRBJ2-7, with D maybe TRBD1 (6 bases). Trimming stripped 6 bases from V and 0 bases from J, with 9 bases between. The CDR3 covers 13 residues. Germline V gene data show CDR1 as MNHNS and CDR2 as SASEGT.

J is TRBJ2-3 and V is TRBV5-1, with D unresolved. This CDR3 has 15 amino acids. Germline values: CDR1 SGHRS, CDR2 YFSETQ. Trimming took off 2 bases at V and 0 bases at J, with 10 bases between the two ends. The CDR3 bases are TGCGCCAGCAGCTTAAGCCCATCTAGCACAGATACGCAGTATTTT. Protein product: CASSLSPSSTDTQYF.

This clone is a singleton in its sample. The V and J genes are TRBV6-1 and TRBJ2-7; maybe TRBD1 (5 bases). V shed 7 bases and J shed 0 bases, with 13 bases lying between them. The CDR3 loop spans 14 amino acids. The germline V gene has CDR1 MNHNS and CDR2 SASEGT. Here the CDR3 DNA reads TGTGCCAGCACTACAGGTCCCGTCTCCTACGAGCAGTACTTC. Translated, it gives CASTTGPVSYEQYF.

A note on this clone: The sample holds other DNA sequences that translate to the same CDR3. V usage is TRBV7-9 and J usage is TRBJ2-5; 11 nucleotides agree with TRBD1. V lost 5 bases, J lost 4 bases, and 3 bases stayed unmatched. This CDR3 contains 14 residues. In germline, CDR1 is SEHNR, CDR2 FQNEAQ (reference sequence). In DNA form, the CDR3 reads TGTGCCAGCAGCCCGGGGACAGGGGGAGAGACCCAGTACTTC. This gives the protein CASSPGTGGETQYF.

A note on this clone: Additional DNA sequences in this sample encode the identical CDR3. The V gene is TRBV5-6, the J gene TRBJ1-1, with no clear D. V lost 0 bases and J 8 bases, leaving 5 bases between the germline ends. In germline, CDR1 is SGHDT, CDR2 YYEEEE. This CDR3 comprises 11 residues. CDR3 in DNA: TGTGCCAGCAGCTTGGGTCCGGAAGCTTTCTTT. Protein product: CASSLGPEAFF. The full variable domain, rest sourced from reference TRBV5-6 and TRBJ1-1, is DAGVTQSPTHLIKTRGQQVTLRCSPKSGHDTVSWYQQALGQGPQFIFQYYEEEERQRGNFPDRFSGHQFPNYSSELNVNALLLGDSALYLCASSLGPEAFFGQGTRLTVV.